Below are 8 T cell receptor beta chains sequenced from a single sample in a study of post-analysis software for immune sequencing data. Study findings and constraints: Controls showed lower frequencies than patients for roughly 5 TRBV segments, and TRBV5-6, TRBV5-1 and TRBV20-1 were among these.

The authors incorporated unique molecular identifiers into the TCR beta cDNA libraries. Each CDR3 protein gets one entry after TCRdb re-called the PCR reads with MiXCR. The data hold under 650,000 distinct CDR3 sequences, with 44% observed a single time. Their recognized antigens are unknown. Sequencing was done on a sample of blood. Receptor source: a girl between 5 and 17 years old with multiple sclerosis.

The chain is built from TRBV12-3 or TRBV12-4 and TRBJ2-3, with a possible D match to TRBD2 (7 bases). V was cut by 4 bases and J by 4 bases, with 9 bases left in between. This CDR3 spans 13 amino acids. The CDR3 is CASSWGGPDTQYF. The CDR3 DNA sequence: TGTGCCAGCAGTTGGGGGGGCCCAGATACGCAGTATTTT.

CDR3 nucleotide sequence: TGCGCCAGCAGCCAGACACAGGTACGGAACACTGAAGCTTTCTTT. It encodes CASSQTQVRNTEAFF. The chain recombines TRBV4-1 with TRBJ1-1, with D perhaps matching TRBD1 (5 bases). The V end was cut by 3 bases, the J end by 1 base, with 12 bases between. Per germline, CDR1 MGHRA and CDR2 YSYEKL. The length of the CDR3 is 15 residues.

The rearrangement uses TRBV4-1 and TRBJ2-7, with TRBD2 identical over 7 bases. Germline CDR1 reads MGHRA; CDR2 reads YSYEKL. The CDR3 spans 16 residues. V shed 3 bases, J shed 2 bases, and the junction held 10 bases outside the gene matches. CDR3 coding DNA: TGCGCCAGCAGCCAGGGGGGACTGGCGGGGGCCTACGAGCAGTACTTC. Its protein is CASSQGGLAGAYEQYF.

This clonotype occurred a few times. The V call is TRBV10-3, the J call TRBJ1-2; D is uncertain. Trimming shortened V by 0 bases and J by 0 bases, and 8 bases separated the two germline ends. There are 15 residues in the CDR3. Germline CDR1 ENHRY, CDR2 SYGVKD. CDR3 sequence reads: CAISESLAANYGYTF. The CDR3 DNA is TGTGCCATCAGTGAGTCTCTAGCCGCTAACTATGGCTACACCTTC.

The J gene is TRBJ2-5, the V gene TRBV28; 8 positions match TRBD1. The better agreement between TRBJ2-7 and the DNA end casts doubt on the J call. This CDR3 comprises 14 residues. Germline CDR1 is MDHEN and CDR2 is SYDVKM. CDR3 coding DNA: TGTGCCAGCCATACCGGGACAGGATTCTACGAGCAGTACTTC. This gives the protein CASHTGTGFYEQYF.

This chain connects TRBV5-1 to TRBJ1-1; D is unclear. The V gene lost 0 bases and the J gene lost 1 base, with 13 bases spanning the gap. The V gene's germline CDR1 is SGHRS and CDR2 YFSETQ. The CDR3 is 16 amino acids. Here the CDR3 DNA reads TGCGCCAGCAGCTTGGCTGGGTTAAGATCGAACACTGAAGCTTTCTTT. Its translation is CASSLAGLRSNTEAFF. Full variable domain (missing parts from reference TRBV5-1 and TRBJ1-1): KAGVTQTPRYLIKTRGQQVTLSCSPISGHRSVSWYQQTPGQGLQFLFEYFSETQRNKGNFPGRFSGRQFSNSRSEMNVSTLELGDSALYLCASSLAGLRSNTEAFFGQGTRLTVV.

J is TRBJ2-1 and V is TRBV12-3 or TRBV12-4; a possible D gene is TRBD2 (5 bases). Trimming stripped 4 bases from V and 10 bases from J, with 17 bases between. The CDR3 is 14 amino acids. CDR3 loop: CASSCGHRGREQFF. The CDR3 coding sequence is TGTGCCAGCAGTTGTGGCCACCGGGGAAGGGAGCAGTTCTTC.

This clonotype was observed a few times. This chain uses TRBV10-3 with TRBJ1-1, with 8 bases identical to TRBD1. The CDR3 has 14 amino acids. Trimming removed 2 bases from V and 5 bases from J; junction bases left unmatched: 4. Germline V gene data show CDR1 as ENHRY and CDR2 as SYGVKD. CDR3: CAISEPGGRTEAFF. The CDR3 bases are TGTGCCATCAGTGAGCCAGGGGGCAGGACTGAAGCTTTCTTT.